A selection of T cell receptor beta chains follows, all from one sample in a study of blood T cells in healthy people across ages. MiXCR, run by TCRdb on the 5' RACE reads, gives a single entry per CDR3 protein. Here the sample spans roughly 1.9 million distinct CDR3 sequences, 35% to 50% being singletons. The sequenced material came from blood. The receptors shown here come from a human donor in good health. CDR3s include the opening cysteine and the closing phenylalanine or tryptophan.

TRBJ1-1,TRBV4-1,CASSRGHGSNTEAFF
TRBJ2-7,TRBV20-1,CSARDLEDHYEQYF
TRBJ2-1,TRBV20-1,CSARPGEGFYNEQFF
TRBJ2-1,TRBV12-3/TRBV12-4,CATTGTGENEQFF
TRBJ2-7,TRBV24-1,CATSDPWGEQYF
TRBJ1-1,TRBV4-3,CASSGGRETEAFF
TRBJ1-1,TRBV20-1,CSARDLTGAGTEAFF
TRBJ1-1,TRBV7-2,CASSIGGPTEAFF
NA,TRBV12-3/TRBV12-4,CARRRQNQETQYF
TRBJ2-1,TRBV20-1,CSARDVLRGDNEQFF
TRBJ2-1,TRBV5-1,CASSVGTERNEQFF
TRBJ2-7,TRBV11-1,CASSSDPRAYEQYF
TRBJ1-2,TRBV27,CASSPRTGWAGGYTF
TRBJ1-4,TRBV20-1,CSARQDGGATNEKLFF
TRBJ2-5,TRBV11-3,CASSFPGTSKQETQYF
TRBJ2-7,TRBV28,CASSLLGGGGLYEQYF
TRBJ1-1,TRBV3-1,CASSLGGADEAFF
TRBJ2-5,TRBV3-1,CASSQDLDFQETQYF
TRBJ1-2,TRBV6-2/TRBV6-3,CASSDRTGAHGYTF
TRBJ2-7,TRBV28,CASSIQGGGAPEQYF
TRBJ2-7,TRBV9,CASSPDRGRDEQYF
TRBJ1-1,TRBV5-1,CASSLRDTTNTEAFF
TRBJ2-3,TRBV15,CATSRDRGARRGATDTQYF
TRBJ2-5,TRBV7-2,CASGLQGARKETQYF
TRBJ2-7,TRBV10-3,CASEKDRAYEQYF
TRBJ2-1,TRBV7-2,CASSLVTGVYNEQFF
TRBJ1-1,TRBV10-3,CAISPGTGDTEAFF
TRBJ1-4,TRBV2,CASWTRGGEKLFF
TRBJ2-7,TRBV18,CASSPQAPYEQYF
TRBJ2-1,TRBV28,CASSLLRQTYNEQFF
TRBJ1-1,TRBV28,CASILRGVSRYTEAFF
TRBJ1-1,TRBV20-1,CSALDTGGTEAFF
TRBJ2-2,TRBV7-3,CASSLTGRPNTGELFF
TRBJ1-1,TRBV4-1,CASSLRQGTMNTEAFF
TRBJ2-3,TRBV12-3/TRBV12-4,CASSFPAVSTDTQYF
TRBJ2-1,TRBV6-5,CASSYWRGSEQFF
TRBJ2-3,TRBV20-1,CSAIRLAGIDTQYF
TRBJ2-1,TRBV4-3,CASSQESRGVEHNEQFF
TRBJ1-4,TRBV5-1,CASSPSQGGKLFF
TRBJ1-1,TRBV9,CASSAGNGYTEAFF
TRBJ2-1,TRBV12-3/TRBV12-4,CASSERLAVGETQFF
TRBJ1-2,TRBV12-3/TRBV12-4,CAGRAWGRGYGYTF
TRBJ1-1,TRBV7-2,CASSYQQEMTQAFF
TRBJ2-3,TRBV28,CASSPGGGGSIYTDTQYF
TRBJ1-5,TRBV29-1,CSVLVPGHQPQHF
TRBJ1-2,TRBV3-1,CASSQLQLRYTF
TRBJ2-5,TRBV10-3,CAISEMTGQQETQYF
TRBJ2-7,TRBV20-1,CNAREGHTYEQYF
TRBJ1-5,TRBV6-1,CANGQADFQPQHF
TRBJ1-2,TRBV29-1,CSVEDHGRANYGYTF
TRBJ1-1,TRBV9,CASSVGYDRGGHAFF
TRBJ1-1,TRBV29-1,CSVVSEGNTEAFF
TRBJ1-2,TRBV4-2,CASGQGPGANYGYTF
TRBJ1-4,TRBV27,CASRNRGPHEKLFF
TRBJ2-1,TRBV20-1,CSASSGPPSYEQFF